This T cell receptor beta chain was recorded in a study of T cell clonality in common variable immunodeficiency. CDR3 length: 16 residues. Per germline, CDR1 MNHEY and CDR2 SVGEGT. V was clipped by 6 bases and J by 6 bases; unmatched bases: 8. CVID and control samples used equivalent genomic DNA input. The assay was immunoSEQ multiplex PCR, and TCRdb's table has in-frame clones only and misses some. The sample shows 20,000 to 25,000 clones, none of them appearing just once. At least ten counts were recorded for this clone. What it binds is not known. The read ends 3 residues before the CDR3 terminus; that terminus is restored from the germline J gene. Study-wide findings and caveats: Reportedly, TCR beta sequences from common variable immunodeficiency showed fewer deletions and N-nucleotide insertions. TCRbeta clonality was increased in CVID versus healthy controls.

Source material: peripheral blood mononuclear cells. V and J are TRBV6-2 or TRBV6-3 and TRBJ2-2, with 12 bases fitting TRBD2. The TCR originated in a human donor with common variable immunodeficiency. Here the CDR3 reads CASRTLAGGLSGELFF. The sequenced CDR3 bases are TGTGCCAGCAGAACCCTAGCGGGGGGGCTCTCCGGGGAG.